This section outlines one T cell receptor (beta chain) sequence together with its context. Its antigen is unknown. This entry belongs to a study of vaccination and CD4 T cells after COVID-19. Study context: The stimulating agents, overlapping spike peptides, came from SARS-CoV-2, HCoV-NL63, HCoV-OC43 and HCoV-229E.

Sequencing of the DNA from cultured CD4+ T cells was carried out with the Oncomine TCR Beta short-read assay. MiXCR, run by TCRdb on the PCR reads, gives a single entry per CDR3 protein. The sample yields about 5,200 distinct CDR3 sequences, 40% to 45% seen once. Stated treatment: roughly 11-day PBMC culture with coronavirus spike peptide pools or control peptides (ViraFEST assay). Germline V lookup: CDR1 DFQATT, CDR2 SNEGSKA (reference sequence). The CDR3 totals 14 residues. Between the trimmed V and J ends, which lost 3 bases and 3 bases, there was a span of 13 bases. Source material: CD4+ T cells from blood, cultured in vitro. The chain is built from TRBV20-1 and TRBJ2-3, with a possible D match to TRBD2 (5 bases). This clonotype was obtained from a human donor who had recovered from COVID-19. CDR3 bases: TGCAGTGCTAGTCGGGGTATGCTAACAGATACGCAGTATTTT. Encoded protein: CSASRGMLTDTQYF.